What follows is one TCR beta chain and its context. Repertoires were generated with immunoSEQ multiplex PCR, while TCRdb's copy carries only in-frame clones and drops some. Of about 180,000 clones in the sample, 80% to 90% were seen once. The data belong to a study of blood T cell repertoires in COVID-19. Losses at the gene ends were 5 bases for V and 0 bases for J; bases not matched to a gene: 8. CDR1 SGHVS and CDR2 FNYEAQ come from the germline V gene. This CDR3 has 17 residues. The chain is built from TRBV7-6 and TRBJ2-1; 9 nucleotides line up with TRBD2. The sequencing sample was made of peripheral blood. This receptor was taken from a young man who had recovered from COVID-19. DNA of the CDR3: TGTGCCAGCAGCCGACAAGCGGGGGGAAGCTCCTACAATGAGCAGTTCTTC. This sequence encodes CASSRQAGGSSYNEQFF.